The rows below give T cell receptor beta chains drawn from one sample of a study of cytomegalovirus exposure and HLA in healthy donors. Data came from immunoSEQ multiplex PCR; TCRdb stores just in-frame clones and leaves some out. The profile covers fewer than 200,000 clones, with over 80% appearing a single time and roughly 4.8% taken by the ten largest. The sample was PBMCs. Every receptor here comes from a woman in her forties or fifties in good health and CMV-seropositive. Both conserved end residues are part of each CDR3. The D gene is left open where the match is weak. The listing skips clone size in some rows; elsewhere it reads once, few, many or a size class.

clone_size,d_call,j_call,v_call,cdr3_nt,cdr3_aa
NA,NA,TRBJ1-1,TRBV29-1,TGCAGCGTGAACCCGACAGGGAACACTGAAGCTTTCTTT,CSVNPTGNTEAFF
NA,TRBD1,TRBJ1-2,TRBV2,TGTGCCGACAGGGGCACATATCAGGGCTACACCTTC,CADRGTYQGYTF
NA,TRBD1,TRBJ1-1,TRBV11-2,TGTGCCAGCAGCCCCACCCGGACAGGGGTTTCCACCGGAGCTTTCTTT,CASSPTRTGVSTGAFF
NA,TRBD1,TRBJ1-5,TRBV6-1,TGTGCCAGCAGTGAATATCGGTGGGGGACAGGGTACACAGATACGCAGCATTTT,CASSEYRWGTGYTDTQHF
NA,NA,TRBJ1-2,TRBV4-2,TGTGCCAGCAGCGGAGACCACCTCGTGAGCCACACCTTC,CASSGDHLVSHTF
NA,NA,TRBJ1-2,TRBV6-4,TGTGCCAGCAGTGCGGAACAGGGAATAAATGGCTACACCTTC,CASSAEQGINGYTF
NA,NA,TRBJ2-3,TRBV4-1,TGCGCCAGCAGTTTTCCGGGGGCAGATACGCAGTATTTT,CASSFPGADTQYF
few,TRBD2,TRBJ2-1,TRBV7-2,TGTGCCAGCAGCCAGGGACTAGCGGGTTACAATGAGCAGTTCTTC,CASSQGLAGYNEQFF
NA,NA,TRBJ1-3,TRBV19,TGTGCCAGTAGTATTAGTGCCCAGGGAAGCTCTGGAAACACCATATATTTT,CASSISAQGSSGNTIYF
once,TRBD2,TRBJ2-3,TRBV7-6,TGTGCCAGCATCCCGGGACTAGCGGGAGAACTCGACGCAGATACGCAGTATTTT,CASIPGLAGELDADTQYF
NA,TRBD2,TRBJ2-1,TRBV7-3,TGTGCCAGCAGTTTCGCTAGCGGGGGGGCCGGGTACAATGAGCAGTTCTTC,CASSFASGGAGYNEQFF
NA,TRBD2,TRBJ2-2,TRBV11-2,TGTGCCAGCAGCTTAGGCCTAGCGGGAGGCGCGCGCACCGGGGAGCTGTTTTTT,CASSLGLAGGARTGELFF
NA,NA,TRBJ1-6,TRBV7-2,TGTGCCAGCCAGGATTACAATTCACCCCTCCACTTT,CASQDYNSPLHF
NA,NA,TRBJ2-6,TRBV5-1,TGCGCCAGCAGCTTACAGGGAACTGGGGCCAACGTCCTGACTTTC,CASSLQGTGANVLTF
NA,NA,TRBJ1-1,TRBV5-4,TGTGCCAGCAGCCAGGGCAGGGGCATCAGGGACACTGAAGCTTTCTTT,CASSQGRGIRDTEAFF
NA,TRBD1,TRBJ2-7,TRBV15,TGTGCCACCAGCAGGGGGGACAGGGACAGCTCCTACGAGCAGTACTTC,CATSRGDRDSSYEQYF
NA,NA,TRBJ2-1,TRBV27,TGTGCCATCAGACCTTCGCGACTCCGATCATTTGTGGAGCAGTTCTTC,CAIRPSRLRSFVEQFF
NA,TRBD2,TRBJ2-5,TRBV5-1,TGCGCCAGCAGCTTGGCCCGGTCGACTAGCAGCCAAGAGACCCAGTACTTC,CASSLARSTSSQETQYF
NA,TRBD1,TRBJ1-1,TRBV5-8,TGTGCCAGCAGCTGGGGAGAGGGGGCAATAGCTTTCTTT,CASSWGEGAIAFF
NA,TRBD2,TRBJ2-1,TRBV7-3,TGTGCCAGCAGCTTAACGGGGCTAGCGGGGGCGGGGAGCAATGAGCAGTTCTTC,CASSLTGLAGAGSNEQFF
NA,TRBD1,TRBJ2-5,TRBV5-1,TGCGCCAGCAGCTTGGAAGGACAGGGAGAGACCCAGTACTTC,CASSLEGQGETQYF
few,NA,TRBJ2-7,TRBV6-5,TGTGCCAGCAGTTATTCTTCCTACGAGCAGTACTTC,CASSYSSYEQYF
NA,NA,TRBJ1-6,TRBV5-6,TGTGCCAGCAGCTTGGCCCAGGCCAACTCACCCCTCCACTTT,CASSLAQANSPLHF
NA,TRBD2,TRBJ2-5,TRBV19,TGTGCCAGTAGTAAGGCGGGGGGCCCGTACCAAGAGACCCAGTACTTC,CASSKAGGPYQETQYF
once,NA,TRBJ2-7,TRBV4-3,TGCGCCAGCAGCCAAGATTCGCAGGGAGGCTGGCGGGAGCAGTACTTC,CASSQDSQGGWREQYF
once,TRBD1,TRBJ1-2,TRBV5-4,TGTGCCAGCAGCTTTGGGCAGGGGGACTATGGCTACACCTTC,CASSFGQGDYGYTF
NA,TRBD1,TRBJ2-2,TRBV29-1,TGCAGCTTTAGGGACAGCCCTTCCGGGGAGCTGTTTTTT,CSFRDSPSGELFF
NA,TRBD2,TRBJ2-5,TRBV7-9,TGTGCCAGCAGTCGATATTCCGGGACTAGCGGATCGGAGACCCAGTACTTC,CASSRYSGTSGSETQYF
NA,TRBD2,TRBJ2-1,TRBV5-6,TGTGCCAGCAGCCCCGTAGTGACTAGCGGGGCTTACAATGAGCAGTTCTTC,CASSPVVTSGAYNEQFF
NA,TRBD1,TRBJ2-1,TRBV7-3,TGTGCCAGCAGCCGTGAGGGGACAGGGGGGGGCAATGAGCAGTTCTTC,CASSREGTGGGNEQFF
NA,NA,TRBJ1-1,TRBV6-5,TGTGCCAGCAGTTACACGAGTCACCTTAACACTGAAGCTTTCTTT,CASSYTSHLNTEAFF
NA,NA,TRBJ2-2,TRBV5-4,TGTGCCAGCAGCCCGGACACTTACACCGGGGAGCTGTTTTTT,CASSPDTYTGELFF
NA,NA,TRBJ2-7,TRBV7-2,TGTGCCAGCAGCCCTAACATGGCAGGGGTGGGGGAGCAGTACTTC,CASSPNMAGVGEQYF
NA,TRBD1,TRBJ1-5,TRBV11-2,TGTGCCAGCAGCCCCGGGACAGGGGGGGTTTACAATCAGCCCCAGCATTTT,CASSPGTGGVYNQPQHF
NA,NA,TRBJ1-1,TRBV7-3,TGTGCCAGCAGCTTAAGTGGGGCGGCCCCAGCTTTCTTT,CASSLSGAAPAFF
NA,TRBD2,TRBJ2-2,TRBV6-1,TGTGCCAGCAGATTGGGGACTAGCGGGACCGGGGAGCTGTTTTTT,CASRLGTSGTGELFF
NA,NA,TRBJ1-1,TRBV7-9,TGTTCCAGCAGCTTAGTCGGGATGAACACTGAAGCTTTCTTT,CSSSLVGMNTEAFF
NA,TRBD2,TRBJ2-2,TRBV7-6,TGTGCCAGCAGCCCCAGACTAGCGGGAGACACCGGGGAGCTGTTTTTT,CASSPRLAGDTGELFF
NA,NA,TRBJ2-7,TRBV7-2,TGTGCCAGCAGCTCCCTCCCCCACGAGCAGTACTTC,CASSSLPHEQYF
NA,TRBD2,TRBJ2-1,TRBV7-2,TGTGCCAGCAGCTCCTATAGCGGGAGTAGAGGTGAGCAGTTCTTC,CASSSYSGSRGEQFF
NA,NA,TRBJ1-2,TRBV7-8,TGTGCCAGCAGCTTAGAGGCAGGGGTCTATGGCTACACCTTC,CASSLEAGVYGYTF
NA,TRBD1,TRBJ1-5,TRBV7-2,TGTGCCAGCAGCTTAGTCGCAGGGGGAGAGCCCCAGCATTTT,CASSLVAGGEPQHF
NA,NA,TRBJ1-5,TRBV5-1,TGCGCCAGCAGCTTGGACGGGTTAAATCAGCCCCAGCATTTT,CASSLDGLNQPQHF
NA,TRBD1,TRBJ2-5,TRBV18,TGTGCCAGCTCGACAGGGGTGGGGACCCAGTACTTC,CASSTGVGTQYF
NA,TRBD1,TRBJ1-2,TRBV19,TGTGCCAGTGCACTCCTACAGGGGACTTCCCTATCTAACTATGGCTACACCTTC,CASALLQGTSLSNYGYTF
NA,NA,TRBJ2-3,TRBV5-6,TGTGCCAGCAGCTTGATTAGCGAAAGCACAGATACGCAGTATTTT,CASSLISESTDTQYF
NA,NA,TRBJ2-4,TRBV5-6,TGTGCCAGCAGCTTAAACTTAGCCAAAAACATTCAGTACTTC,CASSLNLAKNIQYF
NA,TRBD2,TRBJ2-3,TRBV7-2,TGTGCCAGCAGCTTAGACGGGAGGGACATAGATACGCAGTATTTT,CASSLDGRDIDTQYF
NA,TRBD1,TRBJ1-2,TRBV19,TGTGCCAGTAGGCGACAGGGGGCTAACTATGGCTACACCTTC,CASRRQGANYGYTF